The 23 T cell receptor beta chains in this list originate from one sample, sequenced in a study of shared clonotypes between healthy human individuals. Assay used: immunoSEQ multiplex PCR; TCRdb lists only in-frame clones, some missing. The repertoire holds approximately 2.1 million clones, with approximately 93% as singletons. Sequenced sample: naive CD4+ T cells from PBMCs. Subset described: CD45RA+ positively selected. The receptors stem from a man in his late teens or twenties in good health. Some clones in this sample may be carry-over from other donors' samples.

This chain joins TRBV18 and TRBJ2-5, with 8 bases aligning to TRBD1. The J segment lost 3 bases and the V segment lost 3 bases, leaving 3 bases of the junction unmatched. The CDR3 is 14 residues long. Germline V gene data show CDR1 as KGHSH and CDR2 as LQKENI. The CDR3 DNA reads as TGTGCCAGCTCACCTACACAGGGGGAAGAGACCCAGTACTTC. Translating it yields CASSPTQGEETQYF. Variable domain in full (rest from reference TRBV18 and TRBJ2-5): NAGVMQNPRHLVRRRGQEARLRCSPMKGHSHVYWYRQLPEEGLKFMVYLQKENIIDESGMPKERFSAEFPKEGPSILRIQQVVRGDSAAYFCASSPTQGEETQYFGPGTRLLVL.

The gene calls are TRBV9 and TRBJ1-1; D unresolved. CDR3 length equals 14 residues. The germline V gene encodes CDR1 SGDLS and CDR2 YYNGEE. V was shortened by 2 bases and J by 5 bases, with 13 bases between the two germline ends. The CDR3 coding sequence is TGTGCCAGCAGCGTTTACAGCTGGGATACTGAAGCTTTCTTT. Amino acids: CASSVYSWDTEAFF.

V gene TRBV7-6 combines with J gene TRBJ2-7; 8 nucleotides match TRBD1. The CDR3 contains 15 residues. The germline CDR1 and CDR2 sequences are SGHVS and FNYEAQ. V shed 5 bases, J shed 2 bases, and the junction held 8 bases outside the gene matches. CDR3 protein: CASSQTGGSPYEQYF. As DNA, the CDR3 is TGTGCCAGCAGCCAAACAGGGGGTTCCCCCTACGAGCAGTACTTC.

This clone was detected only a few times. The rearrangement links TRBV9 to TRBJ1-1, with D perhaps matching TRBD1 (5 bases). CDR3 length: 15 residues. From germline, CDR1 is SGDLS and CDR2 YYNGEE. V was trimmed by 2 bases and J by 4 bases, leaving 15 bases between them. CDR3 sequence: CASSVWGNTGTEAFF. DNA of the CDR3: TGTGCCAGCAGCGTTTGGGGCAACACCGGCACTGAAGCTTTCTTT.

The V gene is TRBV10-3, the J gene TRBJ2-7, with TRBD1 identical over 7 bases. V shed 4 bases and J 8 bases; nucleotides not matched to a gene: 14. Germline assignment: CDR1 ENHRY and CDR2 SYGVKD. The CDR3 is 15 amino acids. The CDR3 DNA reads TGTGCCATCAGTGTACAAACGGGACAGCCTTACCAGCAGTACTTC. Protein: CAISVQTGQPYQQYF.

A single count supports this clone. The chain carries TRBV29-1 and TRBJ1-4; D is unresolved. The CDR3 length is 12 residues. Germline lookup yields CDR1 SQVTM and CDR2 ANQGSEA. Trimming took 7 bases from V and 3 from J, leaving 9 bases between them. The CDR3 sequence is CSGAWSNEKLFF. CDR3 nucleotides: TGCAGCGGCGCCTGGTCTAATGAAAAACTGTTTTTT.

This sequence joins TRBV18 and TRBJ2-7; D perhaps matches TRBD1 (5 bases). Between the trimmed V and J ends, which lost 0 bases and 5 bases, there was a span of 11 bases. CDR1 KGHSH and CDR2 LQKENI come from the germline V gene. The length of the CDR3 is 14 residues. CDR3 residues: CASSPPAGPHEQYF. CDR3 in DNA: TGTGCCAGCTCACCACCGGCAGGGCCCCACGAGCAGTACTTC.

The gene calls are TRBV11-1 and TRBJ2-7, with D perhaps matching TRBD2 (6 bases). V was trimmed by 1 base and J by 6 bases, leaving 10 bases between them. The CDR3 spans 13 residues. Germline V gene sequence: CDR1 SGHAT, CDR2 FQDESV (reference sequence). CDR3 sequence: CASSLGGTPEQYF. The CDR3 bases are TGTGCCAGCAGCTTAGGCGGGACGCCCGAGCAGTACTTC.

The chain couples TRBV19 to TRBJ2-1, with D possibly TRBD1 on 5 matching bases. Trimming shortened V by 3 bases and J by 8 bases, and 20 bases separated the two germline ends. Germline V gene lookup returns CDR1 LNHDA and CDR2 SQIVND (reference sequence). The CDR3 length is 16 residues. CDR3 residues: CASSIVRLGPGDEQFF. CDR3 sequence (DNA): TGTGCCAGTAGTATTGTCCGGTTGGGGCCTGGGGATGAGCAGTTCTTC.

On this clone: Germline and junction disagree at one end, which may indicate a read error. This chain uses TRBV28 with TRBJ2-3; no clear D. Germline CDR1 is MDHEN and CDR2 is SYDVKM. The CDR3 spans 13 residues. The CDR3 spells CASTLPGTDTQYF. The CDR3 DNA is TGTGCCAGCACCCTGCCTGGCACCGATACGCAGTATTTT.

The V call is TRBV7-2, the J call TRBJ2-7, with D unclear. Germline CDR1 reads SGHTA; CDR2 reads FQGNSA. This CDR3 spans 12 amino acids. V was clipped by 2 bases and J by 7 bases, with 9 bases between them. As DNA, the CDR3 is TGTGCCAGCAGCTTACTAGATGGGGAGCAGTACTTC. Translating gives CASSLLDGEQYF.

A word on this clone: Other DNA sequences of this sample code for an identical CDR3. The chain's CDR3 is CASSPGQGAYEQYF. Here the CDR3 DNA reads TGTGCCAGCAGCCCCGGACAGGGGGCCTACGAGCAGTACTTC. The chain recombines TRBV5-4 with TRBJ2-7; 10 positions agree with TRBD1. The trim removed 4 bases at V and 2 bases at J, leaving 3 bases unmatched. Germline-derived CDR1 and CDR2 are SGHNT and YYREEE (reference sequence). CDR3 length: 14 residues. Full variable domain (remainder filled in from reference TRBV5-4 and TRBJ2-7): ETGVTQSPTHLIKTRGQQVTLRCSSQSGHNTVSWYQQALGQGPQFIFQYYREEENGRGNFPPRFSGLQFPNYSSELNVNALELDDSALYLCASSPGQGAYEQYFGPGTRLTVT.

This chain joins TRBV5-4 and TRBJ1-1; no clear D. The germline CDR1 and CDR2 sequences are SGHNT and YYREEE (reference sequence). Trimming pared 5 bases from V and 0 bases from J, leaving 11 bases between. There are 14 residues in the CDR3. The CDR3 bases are TGTGCCAGCAGGACTACCTTTCTGAACACTGAAGCTTTCTTT. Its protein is CASRTTFLNTEAFF.

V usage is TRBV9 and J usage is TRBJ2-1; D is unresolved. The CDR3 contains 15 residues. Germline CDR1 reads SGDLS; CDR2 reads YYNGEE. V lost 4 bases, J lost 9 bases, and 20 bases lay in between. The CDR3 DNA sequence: TGTGCCAGCAGCCCGACTGCCGACCCTCTCGGTGAGCAGTTCTTC. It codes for CASSPTADPLGEQFF.

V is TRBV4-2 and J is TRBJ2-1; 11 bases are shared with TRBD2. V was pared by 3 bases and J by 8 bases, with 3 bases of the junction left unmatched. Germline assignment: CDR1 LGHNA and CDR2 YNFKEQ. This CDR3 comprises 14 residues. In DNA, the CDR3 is TGTGCCAGCAGCCACGGGACTAGCGGCGATGAGCAGTTCTTC. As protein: CASSHGTSGDEQFF.

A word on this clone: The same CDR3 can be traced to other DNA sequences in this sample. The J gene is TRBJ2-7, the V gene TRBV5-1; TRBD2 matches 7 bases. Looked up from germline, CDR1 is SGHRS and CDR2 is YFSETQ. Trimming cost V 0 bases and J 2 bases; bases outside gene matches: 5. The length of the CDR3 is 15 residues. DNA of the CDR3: TGCGCCAGCAGCTTGGGGCTAGCGGATACCTACGAGCAGTACTTC. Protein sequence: CASSLGLADTYEQYF.

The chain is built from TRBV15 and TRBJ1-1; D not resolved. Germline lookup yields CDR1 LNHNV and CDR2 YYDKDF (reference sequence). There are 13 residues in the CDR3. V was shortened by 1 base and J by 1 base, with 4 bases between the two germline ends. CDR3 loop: CATSRAGNTEAFF. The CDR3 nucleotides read TGTGCCACCAGCAGAGCAGGGAACACTGAAGCTTTCTTT.

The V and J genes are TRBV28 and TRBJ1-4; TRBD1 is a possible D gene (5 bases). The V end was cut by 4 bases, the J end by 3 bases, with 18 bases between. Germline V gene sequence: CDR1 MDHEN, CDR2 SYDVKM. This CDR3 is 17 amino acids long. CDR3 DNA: TGTGCCAGCAGTTCTTTCGGCTGGAGGGACTCTAATGAAAAACTGTTTTTT. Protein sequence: CASSSFGWRDSNEKLFF. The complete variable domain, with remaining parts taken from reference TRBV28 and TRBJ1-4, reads DVKVTQSSRYLVKRTGEKVFLECVQDMDHENMFWYRQDPGLGLRLIYFSYDVKMKEKGDIPEGYSVSREKKERFSLILESASTNQTSMYLCASSSFGWRDSNEKLFFGSGTQLSVL.

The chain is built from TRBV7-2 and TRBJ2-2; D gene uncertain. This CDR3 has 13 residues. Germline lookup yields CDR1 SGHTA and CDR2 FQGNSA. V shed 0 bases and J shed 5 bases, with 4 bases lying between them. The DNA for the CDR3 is TGTGCCAGCAGCTTAGCAAAGACCGGGGAGCTGTTTTTT. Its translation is CASSLAKTGELFF.

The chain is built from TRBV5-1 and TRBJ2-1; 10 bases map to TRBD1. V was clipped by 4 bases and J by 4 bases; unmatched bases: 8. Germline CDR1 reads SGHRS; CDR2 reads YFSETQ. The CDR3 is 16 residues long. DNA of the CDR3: TGCGCCAGCAGCACCAGACCGGGACAGGGGTACAATGAGCAGTTCTTC. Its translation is CASSTRPGQGYNEQFF.

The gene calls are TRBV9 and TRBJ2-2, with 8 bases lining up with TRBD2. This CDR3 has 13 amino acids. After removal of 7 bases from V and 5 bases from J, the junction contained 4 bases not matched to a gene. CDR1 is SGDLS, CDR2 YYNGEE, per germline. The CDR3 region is CASGTSVTGELFF. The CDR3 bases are TGTGCCAGCGGGACTAGTGTTACCGGGGAGCTGTTTTTT.

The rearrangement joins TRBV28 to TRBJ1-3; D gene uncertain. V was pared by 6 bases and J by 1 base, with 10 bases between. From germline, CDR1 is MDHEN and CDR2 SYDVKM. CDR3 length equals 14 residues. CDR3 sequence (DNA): TGTGCCAGCAGCACCCCCGGTTCTGGAAACACCATATATTTT. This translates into CASSTPGSGNTIYF.

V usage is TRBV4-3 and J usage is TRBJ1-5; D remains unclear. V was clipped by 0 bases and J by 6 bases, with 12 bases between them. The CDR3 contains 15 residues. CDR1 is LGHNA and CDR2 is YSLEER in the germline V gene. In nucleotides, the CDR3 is TGCGCCAGCAGCCAAGATCTTAGCCGTGGTCAGCCCCAGCATTTT. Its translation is CASSQDLSRGQPQHF.